The 32 T cell receptor beta chains below come from one sample, sequenced in a study of control samples from healthy donors and cancer patients. Profiled with immunoSEQ multiplex PCR; TCRdb holds only in-frame clones, not every one. The sample contains under 150,000 clones, over 90% of which appear only once. Sequencing used blood. The origin of the receptors is a young man in good health.

The chain recombines TRBV5-4 with TRBJ1-2, with D perhaps TRBD1 (6 bases). The CDR3 consists of 16 residues. The ends were cut back, 4 bases at V and 6 bases at J, with 22 bases in the middle. Germline V gene sequence: CDR1 SGHNT, CDR2 YYREEE (reference sequence). CDR3 protein: CASSPRTAAGSDGYTF. CDR3 DNA sequence: TGTGCCAGCAGCCCTCGGACAGCCGCCGGGTCGGATGGCTACACCTTC.

The chain combines TRBV18 with TRBJ1-1; no firm D call. Trimming removed 4 bases at V and 1 base at J, with 22 bases between. The CDR3 runs 18 residues. CDR1 is KGHSH, CDR2 LQKENI, per germline. The CDR3 DNA is TGTGCCAGCTCACGATTTGTTACTACCACCTTAACGAACACTGAAGCTTTCTTT. It translates to CASSRFVTTTLTNTEAFF. The full variable domain, its missing parts supplied by reference TRBV18 and TRBJ1-1, is NAGVMQNPRHLVRRRGQEARLRCSPMKGHSHVYWYRQLPEEGLKFMVYLQKENIIDESGMPKERFSAEFPKEGPSILRIQQVVRGDSAAYFCASSRFVTTTLTNTEAFFGQGTRLTVV.

In regard to this clone: Other DNA sequences from this sample encode an identical CDR3 as well. The V and J genes are TRBV5-5 and TRBJ2-6; the match to TRBD1 covers 12 bases. The CDR3 consists of 18 residues. Germline trimming cut 0 bases from V and 1 base from J; bases unmatched to any gene: 2. Germline assignment: CDR1 SGHKS and CDR2 YYEKEE (reference sequence). CDR3 in DNA: TGTGCCAGCAGCTTGGCGGGACAGGGGGCATCTGGGGCCAACGTCCTGACTTTC. It specifies CASSLAGQGASGANVLTF.

This clone was detected only once. The chain has TRBV6-5 and TRBJ1-5; no clear D gene. The CDR3 covers 15 residues. Germline V gives CDR1 MNHEY, CDR2 SVGAGI. V lost 6 bases and J 1 base, leaving 13 bases between the germline ends. The chain's CDR3 is CASRRTRKSNQPQHF. The DNA for the CDR3 is TGTGCCAGCAGGAGGACGAGGAAAAGCAATCAGCCCCAGCATTTT.

The chain carries TRBV25-1 and TRBJ2-1; no definite D call. CDR1 is MGHDK and CDR2 is SYGVNS in the germline V gene. V lost 4 bases, J lost 6 bases, and 7 bases lay in between. The CDR3 has 12 residues. This chain's CDR3 is CASSVSSNEQFF. The CDR3 bases are TGTGCCAGCAGTGTCTCCAGCAATGAGCAGTTCTTC.

The chain is built from TRBV6-4 and TRBJ1-2; TRBD1 might be the D (6 bases). CDR1 and CDR2 from the germline V gene are MRHNA and SNTAGT. Trimming shortened V by 3 bases and J by 3 bases, and 8 bases separated the two germline ends. The CDR3 is 13 residues long. CDR3 nucleotides: TGTGCCAGCAGTGAGGGGGGCCACTATGGCTACACCTTC. Translated: CASSEGGHYGYTF.

The chain links TRBV9 to TRBJ1-5; D is unresolved. The CDR3 loop spans 15 amino acids. CDR1 is SGDLS and CDR2 is YYNGEE in the germline V gene. V lost 3 bases and J 3 bases, leaving 13 bases between the germline ends. CDR3 loop: CASSATQAINQPQHF. CDR3 DNA: TGTGCCAGCAGCGCGACTCAGGCGATCAATCAGCCCCAGCATTTT. Full variable domain (rest looked up from reference TRBV9 and TRBJ1-5): DSGVTQTPKHLITATGQRVTLRCSPRSGDLSVYWYQQSLDQGLQFLIQYYNGEERAKGNILERFSAQQFPDLHSELNLSSLELGDSALYFCASSATQAINQPQHFGDGTRLSIL.

V is TRBV19 and J is TRBJ2-3; a possible D gene is TRBD1 (6 bases). The germline gives CDR1 LNHDA, CDR2 SQIVND (reference sequence). CDR3 size: 14 residues. The V end was cut by 3 bases, the J end by 4 bases, with 11 bases between. The CDR3 protein is CASSIKGVADTQYF. CDR3 coding DNA: TGTGCCAGTAGTATTAAGGGGGTTGCAGATACGCAGTATTTT. Combining the CDR3 with reference TRBV19 and TRBJ2-3 gives the whole variable domain DGGITQSPKYLFRKEGQNVTLSCEQNLNHDAMYWYRQDPGQGLRLIYYSQIVNDFQKGDIAEGYSVSREKKESFPLTVTSAQKNPTAFYLCASSIKGVADTQYFGPGTRLTVL.

V and J are TRBV2 and TRBJ1-6; TRBD1 matches 9 bases. The germline V gene encodes CDR1 SNHLY and CDR2 FYNNEI. The CDR3 runs to 18 residues. With V trimmed by 4 bases and J by 0 bases, 7 bases remained unmatched. Written as DNA, the CDR3 is TGTGCCAGCAGTGTCGAGCCGGGACAGGGCTCCTATAATTCACCCCTCCACTTT. Protein product: CASSVEPGQGSYNSPLHF.

The V gene is TRBV6-5, the J gene TRBJ2-1; D uncertain. The CDR3 spans 12 residues. V was clipped by 2 bases and J by 10 bases, with 9 bases between them. Germline V gene data show CDR1 as MNHEY and CDR2 as SVGAGI. This chain's CDR3 is CASSYDQQEQFF. The CDR3 nucleotides are TGTGCCAGCAGTTACGATCAGCAGGAGCAGTTCTTC.

The chain is built from TRBV18 and TRBJ2-1, with 8 bases identical to TRBD1. CDR1 is KGHSH and CDR2 is LQKENI in the germline V gene. CDR3 length: 16 amino acids. V lost 3 bases to trimming and J lost 6 bases; unmatched junction nucleotides: 10. The CDR3 DNA sequence: TGTGCCAGCTCACCCCAACAGGGGGGCGGTGTCAATGAGCAGTTCTTC. Its translation: CASSPQQGGGVNEQFF.

The V and J genes are TRBV12-5 and TRBJ1-1; D is undetermined. The CDR3 loop spans 15 amino acids. V shed 0 bases and J shed 2 bases, with 10 bases lying between them. Germline V CDR1 and CDR2: LGHNT, FRNRAP. The CDR3 DNA reads TGTGCTAGTGGTTTGGTCCCCAGCTCTAACACTGAAGCTTTCTTT. The encoded protein is CASGLVPSSNTEAFF.

The rearrangement links TRBV28 to TRBJ2-5; 10 nucleotides agree with TRBD2. Trimming cost V 5 bases and J 3 bases; bases outside gene matches: 3. The CDR3 consists of 14 residues. Germline V gene lookup returns CDR1 MDHEN and CDR2 SYDVKM. In DNA form, the CDR3 reads TGTGCCAGCAGTATTCTAGCGGGGGAAGAGACCCAGTACTTC. Its protein product is CASSILAGEETQYF.

In its sample, this clone is medium-sized. This chain joins TRBV27 and TRBJ1-4, with TRBD1 as a possible D gene (5 bases). Per the germline V gene, CDR1 is MNHEY and CDR2 is SMNVEV (reference sequence). The CDR3 runs to 13 residues. V lost 7 bases and J lost 5, with 11 bases in between. CDR3 region: CASKPGSNEKLFF. CDR3 sequence (DNA): TGTGCCAGCAAGCCAGGGTCGAATGAAAAACTGTTTTTT. The full variable domain, with the rest looked up from reference TRBV27 and TRBJ1-4, is EAQVTQNPRYLITVTGKKLTVTCSQNMNHEYMSWYRQDPGLGLRQIYYSMNVEVTDKGDVPEGYKVSRKEKRNFPLILESPSPNQTSLYFCASKPGSNEKLFFGSGTQLSVL.

This chain joins TRBV5-1 and TRBJ1-6; perhaps TRBD1 as D (5 bases). The CDR3 consists of 16 residues. Germline-derived CDR1 and CDR2 are SGHRS and YFSETQ. Trimming left V 2 bases short and J 3 bases short, with 12 bases between. DNA for the CDR3: TGCGCCAGCAGCTTTAATATGGGGGACTATAATTCACCCCTCCACTTT. Protein product: CASSFNMGDYNSPLHF.

The V and J genes are TRBV6-5 and TRBJ1-4, with D possibly being TRBD1 (5 bases). There are 14 residues in the CDR3. Trimming cost V 5 bases and J 5 bases, with 12 bases left between them. Per the germline V gene, CDR1 is MNHEY and CDR2 is SVGAGI. CDR3 in DNA: TGTGCCAGCAGTCCAGACAGATTGAATGAAAAACTGTTTTTT. It encodes CASSPDRLNEKLFF.

The CDR3 spells CASSFSNYEQYV. Written as DNA, the CDR3 is TGTGCCAGCAGCTTCAGTAACTACGAGCAGTACGTC. V and J are TRBV5-5 and TRBJ2-7, with D unresolved. V was clipped by 2 bases and J by 3 bases, with 6 bases between them. The CDR3 totals 12 residues. Germline V CDR1 and CDR2: SGHKS, YYEKEE (reference sequence).

The chain employs TRBV11-2 and TRBJ1-1; TRBD1 aligns across 8 bases. CDR1 and CDR2 from the germline V gene are SGHAT and FQNNGV. Losses at the gene ends were 4 bases for V and 6 bases for J; bases not matched to a gene: 7. The CDR3 length is 14 residues. CDR3 DNA: TGTGCCAGCAGCTCAGACAGGGGTAGCCCTGAAGCTTTCTTT. Amino acids: CASSSDRGSPEAFF.

This clone was counted once. The chain joins TRBV5-4 to TRBJ2-5; 12 bases are a match to TRBD2. Germline CDR1 and CDR2: SGHNT and YYREEE (reference sequence). The J segment lost 7 bases and the V segment lost 0 bases, leaving 7 bases of the junction unmatched. The CDR3 spans 16 residues. CDR3 region: CASSLGLAGVAGTQYF. In DNA, the CDR3 is TGTGCCAGCAGCTTGGGACTAGCGGGGGTCGCCGGGACCCAGTACTTC. The complete variable domain, with remaining parts taken from reference TRBV5-4 and TRBJ2-5, reads ETGVTQSPTHLIKTRGQQVTLRCSSQSGHNTVSWYQQALGQGPQFIFQYYREEENGRGNFPPRFSGLQFPNYSSELNVNALELDDSALYLCASSLGLAGVAGTQYFGPGTRLLVL.

This clone has only a few counts. This sequence joins TRBV5-4 and TRBJ1-2; 8 nucleotides match TRBD1. The CDR3 is 16 residues long. After removal of 4 bases from V and 4 bases from J, the junction contained 12 bases not matched to a gene. Germline CDR1 and CDR2: SGHNT and YYREEE (reference sequence). CDR3 DNA: TGTGCCAGCAGCGGAGGCTCAGGGGGCGAGGGCTATGGCTACACCTTC. It codes for CASSGGSGGEGYGYTF.

The rearrangement uses TRBV6-5 and TRBJ2-5, with D hard to call. Germline CDR1 MNHEY, CDR2 SVGAGI. This CDR3 contains 13 residues. Trimming left V 2 bases short and J 5 bases short, with 9 bases between. CDR3 in amino acids: CASSYGGIETQYF. CDR3 bases: TGTGCCAGCAGTTACGGTGGGATCGAGACCCAGTACTTC.

The chain uses TRBV4-2 and TRBJ2-3; 14 nucleotides line up with TRBD2. CDR3 length: 15 residues. Germline assignment: CDR1 LGHNA and CDR2 YNFKEQ. V lost 1 base and J lost 6; bases outside the gene matches: 0. DNA for the CDR3: TGTGCCAGCAGCCAAGGACTAGCGGGGGGGGATACGCAGTATTTT. Its protein is CASSQGLAGGDTQYF.

This rearrangement joins TRBV9 to TRBJ2-2, with 7 bases aligning to TRBD2. CDR1 is SGDLS, CDR2 YYNGEE, per germline. V shed 1 base and J 0 bases; nucleotides not matched to a gene: 3. The CDR3 has 16 residues. The CDR3 region is CASSVPRGANTGELFF. The CDR3 coding sequence is TGTGCCAGCAGCGTACCCCGGGGGGCGAACACCGGGGAGCTGTTTTTT. Drawing the rest from reference TRBV9 and TRBJ2-2, the complete variable domain is DSGVTQTPKHLITATGQRVTLRCSPRSGDLSVYWYQQSLDQGLQFLIQYYNGEERAKGNILERFSAQQFPDLHSELNLSSLELGDSALYFCASSVPRGANTGELFFGEGSRLTVL.

V gene TRBV24-1 combines with J gene TRBJ2-7, with a tentative D call TRBD2 (5 bases). This CDR3 spans 13 amino acids. Looked up from germline, CDR1 is KGHDR and CDR2 is SFDVKD. The V gene lost 4 bases and the J gene lost 7 bases, with 13 bases spanning the gap. CDR3 DNA sequence: TGTGCCACCAGTGAGCGGGCCTCGGGGGAGCAGTACTTC. This sequence encodes CATSERASGEQYF.

J is TRBJ1-1 and V is TRBV11-3; 8 bases map to TRBD1. The CDR3 consists of 13 residues. V lost 3 bases, J lost 6 bases, and 3 bases stayed unmatched. In germline, CDR1 is SGHNT, CDR2 YENEEA. CDR3 nucleotides: TGTGCCAGCAGCTTGCACAGGGGGGCTGAAGCTTTCTTT. Its translation: CASSLHRGAEAFF. Drawing the rest from reference TRBV11-3 and TRBJ1-1, the complete variable domain is EAGVVQSPRYKIIEKKQPVAFWCNPISGHNTLYWYLQNLGQGPELLIRYENEEAVDDSQLPKDRFSAERLKGVDSTLKIQPAELGDSAVYLCASSLHRGAEAFFGQGTRLTVV.

The genes are TRBV5-5 and TRBJ1-1; D remains ambiguous. CDR1 and CDR2 (germline): SGHKS, YYEKEE (reference sequence). This CDR3 has 11 residues. V was trimmed by 0 bases and J by 6 bases, leaving 3 bases between them. The CDR3 DNA is TGTGCCAGCAGCTTGGTAGCTGAAGCTTTCTTT. It yields the protein CASSLVAEAFF.

The gene calls are TRBV5-1 and TRBJ1-1; D is undetermined. CDR1 is SGHRS and CDR2 is YFSETQ in the germline V gene. The CDR3 loop spans 12 amino acids. Between the trimmed V and J ends, which lost 5 bases and 0 bases, there was a span of 5 bases. The CDR3 DNA follows: TGCGCCAGCAGACAAATGAACACTGAAGCTTTCTTT. Its protein is CASRQMNTEAFF.

The chain recombines TRBV5-1 with TRBJ1-4, with 9 bases aligning to TRBD1. From germline, CDR1 is SGHRS and CDR2 YFSETQ. CDR3 length equals 16 residues. V was clipped by 4 bases and J by 10 bases; unmatched bases: 14. The CDR3 here is CASSLGDRAEVGKLFF. Here the CDR3 DNA reads TGCGCCAGCAGCCTAGGGGACAGGGCAGAGGTCGGAAAACTGTTTTTT.

The sample holds one count of this clone. CDR3 amino acids: CATGGGQGPLYSTDTQYF. CDR3 DNA: TGTGCCACGGGGGGGGGACAGGGCCCTCTCTATAGCACAGATACGCAGTATTTT. The chain carries TRBV25-1 and TRBJ2-3, with a tentative D call TRBD1 (9 bases). CDR1 is MGHDK and CDR2 is SYGVNS in the germline V gene. The V gene lost 10 bases and the J gene lost 0 bases, with 26 bases spanning the gap. The CDR3 contains 18 residues.

This sequence joins TRBV2 and TRBJ2-7; unclear D gene. Trimming took 5 bases from V and 0 from J, leaving 8 bases between them. Germline assignment: CDR1 SNHLY and CDR2 FYNNEI. CDR3 size: 13 residues. The CDR3 sequence: CASSYDISYEQYV. CDR3 nucleotides: TGTGCCAGCAGTTACGACATCTCCTACGAGCAGTACGTC.

The chain joins TRBV2 to TRBJ1-2; D remains ambiguous. CDR1 is SNHLY, CDR2 FYNNEI, per germline. V lost 5 bases to trimming and J lost 7 bases, with 14 bases between them. The CDR3 is 13 amino acids. CDR3: CASSSGGDIGYTF. As DNA, the CDR3 is TGTGCCAGCAGTTCGGGAGGTGACATTGGCTACACCTTC.

The chain recombines TRBV9 with TRBJ2-3; TRBD2 aligns across 8 bases. The CDR3 covers 15 residues. CDR1 and CDR2 from the germline V gene are SGDLS and YYNGEE. V dropped 3 bases and J dropped 5; count of bases not matched to a gene: 8. The CDR3 sequence is CASSGAGADRDTQYF. The CDR3 region has the DNA TGTGCCAGCAGCGGAGCGGGGGCCGACCGAGATACGCAGTATTTT.